This is a list of T cell receptor beta chains from one sample in a study of cytomegalovirus exposure and HLA in healthy donors. Some clones are missing from TCRdb's copy, which holds only in-frame ones; the method was immunoSEQ multiplex PCR. The table has fewer than 90,000 clones, 90% to 95% seen once. Sequenced: PBMCs. The origin of the receptors is a woman aged 18-29 years in good health and CMV-seronegative. Both conserved end residues are part of each CDR3. The D gene is left open where the match is weak. Clone size is given for some rows only: seen once, a few or many times, or a class if the clone is expanded.

cdr3_aa cdr3_nt v_call clone_size j_call d_call
CASSESSTAGAETQYF TGCGCCAGCAGTGAGTCGAGTACGGCGGGGGCGGAGACCCAGTACTTC TRBV10-1 NA TRBJ2-5 NA
CASSLASSTDTQYF TGTGCCAGCAGCTTGGCGTCTAGCACAGATACGCAGTATTTT TRBV5-5 NA TRBJ2-3 NA
CASSLDSPFQGQETQYF TGTGCCAGCAGCTTAGATTCTCCGTTTCAGGGACAAGAGACCCAGTACTTC TRBV11-3 NA TRBJ2-5 NA
CASRLTDYEQYF TGCGCCAGCAGACTGACAGACTACGAGCAGTACTTC TRBV10-2 NA TRBJ2-7 NA
CASSSTGTTNEQFF TGTGCCAGCAGCTCTACCGGGACAACGAATGAGCAGTTCTTC TRBV7-9 NA TRBJ2-1 NA
CASSQRGGVEDEKLFF TGTGCCAGCAGCCAACGCGGGGGGGTCGAGGATGAAAAACTGTTTTTT TRBV4-2 NA TRBJ1-4 NA
CAWSRFAGVAYNEQFF TGTGCCTGGAGTCGGTTCGCGGGGGTTGCCTACAATGAGCAGTTCTTC TRBV30 NA TRBJ2-1 TRBD2
CASSQEATSVTGELFF TGCGCCAGCAGCCAAGAGGCAACTAGCGTCACCGGGGAGCTGTTTTTT TRBV4-3 NA TRBJ2-2 TRBD2
CASRTGTGGHEQFF TGTGCCAGCAGAACCGGGACAGGGGGGCATGAGCAGTTCTTC TRBV7-9 NA TRBJ2-1 TRBD1
CASSGTGSGDEKLFF TGTGCCAGCAGCGGTACAGGGTCTGGGGATGAAAAACTGTTTTTT TRBV9 NA TRBJ1-4 NA
CASSKGQGSYSYEQYF TGTGCCAGTAGTAAGGGACAGGGATCCTACTCCTACGAGCAGTACTTC TRBV19 NA TRBJ2-7 TRBD1
CAWSVPGPGAFYEQYF TGTGCCTGGAGTGTACCGGGGCCAGGGGCTTTCTACGAGCAGTACTTC TRBV30 NA TRBJ2-7 NA
CASSTPRQGAGETQYF TGTGCCAGCAGTACCCCCCGACAGGGGGCCGGAGAGACCCAGTACTTC TRBV2 NA TRBJ2-5 TRBD1
CASSPTAYNEQFF TGTGCCAGCAGCCCGACAGCTTACAATGAGCAGTTCTTC TRBV11-3 NA TRBJ2-1 NA
CATSSDRGRGNTIYF TGTGCCACCAGCAGTGACAGGGGTCGCGGAAACACCATATATTTT TRBV15 NA TRBJ1-3 TRBD1
CASSTLYLTAGSYNEQFF TGTGCCAGCAGTACCCTATACCTCACAGCGGGATCCTACAATGAGCAGTTCTTC TRBV27 NA TRBJ2-1 TRBD2
CASTTAGGPGETQYF TGTGCCAGCACCACAGCGGGAGGGCCAGGGGAGACCCAGTACTTC TRBV6-1 NA TRBJ2-5 TRBD2
CASSVSSRAEQYF TGTGCCAGCAGTGTTTCGTCCAGGGCCGAGCAGTACTTC TRBV2 few TRBJ2-7 NA
CASSQGTGKYGYTF TGTGCCAGCAGCCAAGGGACAGGGAAATATGGCTACACCTTC TRBV14 NA TRBJ1-2 TRBD1
CASSPGGLAGQETQYF TGTGCCAGCAGTCCGGGGGGACTAGCGGGACAAGAGACCCAGTACTTC TRBV6-6 NA TRBJ2-5 TRBD2
CASSNTGATNEKLFF TGCGCCAGCAGCAACACAGGGGCCACTAATGAAAAACTGTTTTTT TRBV5-1 NA TRBJ1-4 TRBD1
CASTPSDGQSGNTIYF TGTGCCAGCACCCCTTCGGACGGACAATCTGGAAACACCATATATTTT TRBV6-6 NA TRBJ1-3 NA
CASSQEAGQVTDTQYF TGTGCCAGCAGCCAAGAGGCGGGACAGGTCACAGATACGCAGTATTTT TRBV14 NA TRBJ2-3 TRBD1
CAISEAGDVAEAFF TGTGCCATCAGTGAGGCGGGGGATGTCGCTGAAGCTTTCTTT TRBV10-3 NA TRBJ1-1 NA
CASSQENRKETQYF TGCGCCAGCAGCCAAGAAAACAGAAAAGAGACCCAGTACTTC TRBV4-1 NA TRBJ2-5 NA
CASSQGVGTLESGYEQYF TGTGCCAGCAGCCAAGGGGTGGGGACACTGGAAAGTGGGTACGAGCAGTACTTC TRBV14 once TRBJ2-7 NA
CASSTTSGSYEQYF TGTGCCAGTAGTACAACTAGCGGTTCGTACGAGCAGTACTTC TRBV19 NA TRBJ2-7 TRBD2
CASSPPAGVMVNEQFF TGTGCCAGCAGCCCCCCAGCGGGGGTAATGGTGAATGAGCAGTTCTTC TRBV7-6 NA TRBJ2-1 TRBD2
CASSPRTGFYNEQFF TGTGCCAGCAGCCCCCGGACAGGGTTCTACAATGAGCAGTTCTTC TRBV9 NA TRBJ2-1 TRBD1
CASRPLRSSYEQYF TGTGCCAGCAGACCCCTTAGGAGCTCCTACGAGCAGTACTTC TRBV5-8 NA TRBJ2-7 NA
CASSTRWGSSYNEQFF TGTGCCAGCAGCACTAGATGGGGAAGCTCCTACAATGAGCAGTTCTTC TRBV13 NA TRBJ2-1 NA
CASSHTSDGELFF TGTGCCAGCAGCCACACTAGCGACGGGGAGCTGTTTTTT TRBV2 NA TRBJ2-2 TRBD2
CAISESKTGGSYEQYF TGTGCCATCAGTGAGTCCAAGACAGGGGGCAGCTACGAGCAGTACTTC TRBV10-3 once TRBJ2-7 TRBD1
CASSLTGEMGTGEKLFF TGTGCCAGCAGCCTGACAGGGGAGATGGGTACCGGAGAAAAACTGTTTTTT TRBV2 NA TRBJ1-4 TRBD1
CASSLQWGQERYTF TGCGCCAGCAGCCTACAGTGGGGACAGGAAAGATACACCTTC TRBV5-1 NA TRBJ1-2 TRBD1
CASSRVRGQETQYF TGTGCCAGCAGCCGAGTGAGGGGGCAGGAGACCCAGTACTTC TRBV7-9 NA TRBJ2-5 TRBD1
CAISEPGWAQANEKLFF TGTGCCATCAGTGAGCCAGGTTGGGCCCAGGCTAATGAAAAACTGTTTTTT TRBV10-3 once TRBJ1-4 NA
CASSQTSVGTGELFF TGTGCCAGCAGTCAGACTAGTGTAGGCACCGGGGAGCTGTTTTTT TRBV6-5 NA TRBJ2-2 NA
CASDDRGGTLSTEAFF TGCGCCAGCGACGACAGGGGAGGTACTTTGAGCACTGAAGCTTTCTTT TRBV10-2 NA TRBJ1-1 TRBD1
CASSLVLSTDTQYF TGTGCCAGCAGTTTAGTCCTTAGCACAGATACGCAGTATTTT TRBV27 NA TRBJ2-3 NA
CASSQEGQGGSYEQYF TGCGCCAGCAGCCAAGAGGGACAGGGGGGATCCTACGAGCAGTACTTC TRBV4-3 NA TRBJ2-7 TRBD1
CASSPGLMGPNTEAFF TGTGCCAGCAGCCCGGGACTGATGGGTCCGAACACTGAAGCTTTCTTT TRBV7-8 NA TRBJ1-1 NA
CASSDPWTDLSDPQHF TGTGCCAGCAGTGATCCTTGGACAGATCTGAGTGACCCCCAGCATTTT TRBV6-1 NA TRBJ1-5 NA
CASSEGGTNYEQYF TGTGCCAGCAGTGAAGGAGGGACTAACTACGAGCAGTACTTC TRBV2 few TRBJ2-7 TRBD2
CASSLVSSRITFYEQYF TGTGCCAGCAGTTTAGTCTCTAGCCGGATTACCTTCTACGAGCAGTACTTC TRBV28 NA TRBJ2-7 NA
CATESGDTDTQYF TGTGCCACCGAATCGGGAGACACAGATACGCAGTATTTT TRBV28 NA TRBJ2-3 NA
CASSSKREGRTPALDTQYF TGTGCCAGCAGCTCTAAGCGGGAGGGCCGCACGCCCGCCCTGGATACGCAGTATTTT TRBV7-8 NA TRBJ2-3 TRBD2
CASSVLAGGTEQYF TGTGCCAGCAGCGTACTCGCGGGGGGTACCGAGCAGTACTTC TRBV9 NA TRBJ2-7 TRBD2
CATSRDSESYGYTF TGTGCCACCAGCAGAGATTCGGAGTCCTATGGCTACACCTTC TRBV15 NA TRBJ1-2 NA